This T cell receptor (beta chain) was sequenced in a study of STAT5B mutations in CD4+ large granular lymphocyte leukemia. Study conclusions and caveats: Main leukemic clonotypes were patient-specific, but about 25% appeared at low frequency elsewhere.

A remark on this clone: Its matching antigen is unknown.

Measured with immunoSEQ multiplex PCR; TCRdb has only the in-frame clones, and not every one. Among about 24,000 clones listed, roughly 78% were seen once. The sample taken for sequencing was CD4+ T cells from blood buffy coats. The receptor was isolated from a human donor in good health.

The chain's CDR3 is CASGKQGARNYGYTF. CDR3 nucleotides: TGTGCCAGCGGTAAACAGGGGGCGCGGAACTATGGCTACACCTTC. This chain connects TRBV28 to TRBJ1-2; the match to TRBD1 covers 9 bases. The CDR3 runs 15 residues. Germline CDR1 and CDR2: MDHEN and SYDVKM. V lost 8 bases, J lost 2 bases, and 9 bases stayed unmatched.